The 9 T cell receptor beta chains below all came from one sample that was sequenced in a study of cytomegalovirus exposure and HLA in healthy donors. PCR amplification relied on 60 Vbeta primers (plus 13 Jbeta primers). Clones were read by immunoSEQ multiplex PCR, and TCRdb kept only the in-frame ones, dropping some. The repertoire holds approximately 99,000 clones, with about three quarters as singletons. Source material: PBMCs. These receptors were taken from a man in his forties or fifties in good health and CMV-seronegative.

This clone was seen a few times. This sequence joins TRBV5-1 and TRBJ2-3; D possibly corresponds to TRBD2 (7 bases). The length of the CDR3 is 12 residues. Trimming removed 6 bases at V and 10 bases at J, with 15 bases between. Germline V gene lookup returns CDR1 SGHRS and CDR2 YFSETQ. The DNA of the CDR3 is TGCGCCAGCACCAACCCGGGGGGCGCGCAGTATTTT. Translating gives CASTNPGGAQYF.

This chain joins TRBV7-8 and TRBJ2-5, with D possibly being TRBD2 (5 bases). The germline CDR1 and CDR2 sequences are SGHVS and FQNEAQ. The CDR3 covers 14 residues. Trimming shortened V by 1 base and J by 4 bases, and 10 bases separated the two germline ends. The DNA of the CDR3 is TGTGCCAGCAGCTTAGATGTAGGAGGAGAGACCCAGTACTTC. Protein: CASSLDVGGETQYF.

This clone was counted only a few times. V gene TRBV4-1 combines with J gene TRBJ2-1, with TRBD2 identical over 7 bases. Unmatched junction bases numbered 5, after V lost 1 base and J lost 5 bases. The CDR3 sequence is 15 residues long. CDR1 MGHRA and CDR2 YSYEKL come from the germline V gene. Here the CDR3 reads CASSQGWGGNNEQFF. The CDR3 bases are TGCGCCAGCAGCCAAGGGTGGGGGGGGAACAATGAGCAGTTCTTC.

This clone was observed a handful of times. The chain joins TRBV11-3 to TRBJ2-1, with D perhaps TRBD1 (6 bases). This CDR3 is built from 13 residues. V lost 4 bases, J lost 9 bases, and 13 bases lay in between. Germline lookup yields CDR1 SGHNT and CDR2 YENEEA. The CDR3 sequence: CASSSNRVGEQFF. For the CDR3, the DNA is TGTGCCAGCAGCTCGAACAGGGTCGGTGAGCAGTTCTTC.

This clone occurred a few times. The rearrangement links TRBV9 to TRBJ2-3, with 7 bases that match TRBD2. Germline CDR1 is SGDLS and CDR2 is YYNGEE. This CDR3 region has 15 residues. The J segment lost 2 bases and the V segment lost 1 base, leaving 4 bases of the junction unmatched. CDR3 amino acids: CASSVYGGSTDTQYF. CDR3 sequence (DNA): TGTGCCAGCAGCGTATACGGGGGGTCCACAGATACGCAGTATTTT. Supplemented by reference TRBV9 and TRBJ2-3, the full variable domain reads DSGVTQTPKHLITATGQRVTLRCSPRSGDLSVYWYQQSLDQGLQFLIQYYNGEERAKGNILERFSAQQFPDLHSELNLSSLELGDSALYFCASSVYGGSTDTQYFGPGTRLTVL.

This clone has only a few counts. This rearrangement joins TRBV7-3 to TRBJ2-7, with 9 positions matching TRBD1. V lost 2 bases to trimming and J lost 1 base; unmatched junction nucleotides: 12. Germline V lookup: CDR1 SGHTA, CDR2 FQGTGA. The CDR3 is made up of 18 amino acids. CDR3 nucleotide sequence: TGTGCCAGCAGCTTACTTGAATCCGGACAGGGGCCTTCCTACGAGCAGTACTTC. Protein product: CASSLLESGQGPSYEQYF. Full variable domain (outside the CDR3, taken from reference TRBV7-3 and TRBJ2-7): GAGVSQTPSNKVTEKGKYVELRCDPISGHTALYWYRQSLGQGPEFLIYFQGTGAADDSGLPNDRFFAVRPEGSVSTLKIQRTERGDSAVYLCASSLLESGQGPSYEQYFGPGTRLTVT.

J is TRBJ2-7 and V is TRBV4-2; 11 bases agree with TRBD1. The ends lost 5 bases at V and 0 bases at J; junction bases unmatched: 3. CDR1 and CDR2 from the germline V gene are LGHNA and YNFKEQ. This CDR3 is built from 15 residues. The CDR3 nucleotides are TGTGCCAGCAGCTACGGACAGGGGGCCTCCTACGAGCAGTACTTC. This gives the protein CASSYGQGASYEQYF.

The chain couples TRBV19 to TRBJ2-3; 11 positions agree with TRBD1. This CDR3 has 13 amino acids. Looked up from germline, CDR1 is LNHDA and CDR2 is SQIVND (reference sequence). V lost 6 bases and J lost 4; bases outside the gene matches: 0. CDR3 in amino acids: CASRDRGPDTQYF. The CDR3 DNA is TGTGCCAGTAGGGACAGGGGGCCAGATACGCAGTATTTT. The variable domain in full, completed from reference TRBV19 and TRBJ2-3, reads DGGITQSPKYLFRKEGQNVTLSCEQNLNHDAMYWYRQDPGQGLRLIYYSQIVNDFQKGDIAEGYSVSREKKESFPLTVTSAQKNPTAFYLCASRDRGPDTQYFGPGTRLTVL.

In this sample, this clone turned up once. The chain carries TRBV6-5 and TRBJ2-1; 14 positions agree with TRBD2. Germline lookup yields CDR1 MNHEY and CDR2 SVGAGI. There are 15 residues in the CDR3. V trimming: 5 bases; J trimming: 8 bases; junction bases outside the gene matches: 5. In DNA, the CDR3 is TGTGCCAGCAGTAAAGGGACTAGCGGGGGCTATGAGCAGTTCTTC. It encodes CASSKGTSGGYEQFF.